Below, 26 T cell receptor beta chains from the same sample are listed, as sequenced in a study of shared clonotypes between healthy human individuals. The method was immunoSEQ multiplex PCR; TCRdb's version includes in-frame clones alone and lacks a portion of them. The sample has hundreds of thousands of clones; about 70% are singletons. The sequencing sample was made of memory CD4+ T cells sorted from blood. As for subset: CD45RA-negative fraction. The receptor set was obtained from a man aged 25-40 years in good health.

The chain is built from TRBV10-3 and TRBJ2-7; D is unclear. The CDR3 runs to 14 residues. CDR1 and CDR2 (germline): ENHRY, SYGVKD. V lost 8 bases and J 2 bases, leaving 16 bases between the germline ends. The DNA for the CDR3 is TGTGCCATCTCCGACCTCTGGCCGACCTACGAGCAGTACTTC. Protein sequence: CAISDLWPTYEQYF.

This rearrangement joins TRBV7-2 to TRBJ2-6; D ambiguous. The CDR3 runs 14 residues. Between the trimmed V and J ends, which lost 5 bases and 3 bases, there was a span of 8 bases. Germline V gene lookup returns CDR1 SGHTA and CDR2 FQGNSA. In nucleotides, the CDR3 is TGTGCCAGCAGCCCCCTAGGTGGGGCCAACGTCCTGACTTTC. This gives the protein CASSPLGGANVLTF.

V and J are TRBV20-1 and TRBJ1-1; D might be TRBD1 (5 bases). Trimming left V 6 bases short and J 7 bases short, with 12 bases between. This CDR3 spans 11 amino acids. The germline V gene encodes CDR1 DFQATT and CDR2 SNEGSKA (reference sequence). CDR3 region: CSAPRGSEAFF. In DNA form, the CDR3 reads TGCAGTGCACCGAGGGGTAGTGAAGCTTTCTTT.

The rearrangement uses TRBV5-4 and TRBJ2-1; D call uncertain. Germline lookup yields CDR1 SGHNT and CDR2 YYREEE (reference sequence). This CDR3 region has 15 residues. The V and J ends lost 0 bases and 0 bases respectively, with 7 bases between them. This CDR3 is CASSLDKSSYNEQFF. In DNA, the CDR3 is TGTGCCAGCAGCTTGGACAAGAGCTCCTACAATGAGCAGTTCTTC.

The CDR3 sequence is CASTDKRTGQGNEQFF. The CDR3 coding sequence is TGTGCCAGCACCGACAAGCGCACTGGGCAAGGCAATGAGCAGTTCTTC. The chain has TRBV28 and TRBJ2-1; D unresolved. In germline, CDR1 is MDHEN, CDR2 SYDVKM. The CDR3 consists of 16 residues. Trimming removed 7 bases at V and 6 bases at J, with 22 bases between.

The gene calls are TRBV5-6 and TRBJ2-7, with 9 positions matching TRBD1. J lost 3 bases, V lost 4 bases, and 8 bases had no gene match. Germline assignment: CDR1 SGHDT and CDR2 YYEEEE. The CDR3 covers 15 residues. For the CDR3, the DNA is TGTGCCAGCAGCCTGGGACAGGGAAGCAACTACGAGCAGTACTTC. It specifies CASSLGQGSNYEQYF.

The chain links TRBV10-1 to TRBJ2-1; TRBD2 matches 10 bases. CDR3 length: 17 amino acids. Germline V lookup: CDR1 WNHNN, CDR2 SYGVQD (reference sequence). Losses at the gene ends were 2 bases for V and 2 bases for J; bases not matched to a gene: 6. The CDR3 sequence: CASSEVSGRDTYNEQFF. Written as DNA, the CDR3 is TGCGCCAGCAGTGAGGTCAGCGGGAGGGATACCTACAATGAGCAGTTCTTC.

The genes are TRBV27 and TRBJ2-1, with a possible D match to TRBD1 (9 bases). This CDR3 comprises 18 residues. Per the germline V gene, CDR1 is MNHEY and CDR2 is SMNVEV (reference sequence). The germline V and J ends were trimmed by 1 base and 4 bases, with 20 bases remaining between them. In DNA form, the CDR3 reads TGTGCCAGCAGTTTATTTCTTCGGGGGGGGACAGGGTACAATGAGCAGTTCTTC. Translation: CASSLFLRGGTGYNEQFF.

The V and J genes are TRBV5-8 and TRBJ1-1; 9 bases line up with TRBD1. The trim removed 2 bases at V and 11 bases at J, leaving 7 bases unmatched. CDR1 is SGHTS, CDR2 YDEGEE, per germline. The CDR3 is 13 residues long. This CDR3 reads CASSLTRDRAAFF. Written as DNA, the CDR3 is TGTGCCAGCAGCTTAACCCGGGACAGGGCCGCTTTCTTT.

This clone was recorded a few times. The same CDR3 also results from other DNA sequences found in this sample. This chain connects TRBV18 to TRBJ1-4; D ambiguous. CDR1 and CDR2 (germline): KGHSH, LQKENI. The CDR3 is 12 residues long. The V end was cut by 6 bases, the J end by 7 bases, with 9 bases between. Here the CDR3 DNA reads TGTGCCAGCTCCCCTCTAGGTGAAAAACTGTTTTTT. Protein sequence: CASSPLGEKLFF.

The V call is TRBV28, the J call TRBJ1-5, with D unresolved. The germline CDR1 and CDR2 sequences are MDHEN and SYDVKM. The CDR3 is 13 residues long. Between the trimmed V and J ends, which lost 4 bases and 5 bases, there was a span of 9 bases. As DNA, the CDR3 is TGTGCCAGCAGTTCAGCTCTTTATCAGCCCCAGCATTTT. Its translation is CASSSALYQPQHF.

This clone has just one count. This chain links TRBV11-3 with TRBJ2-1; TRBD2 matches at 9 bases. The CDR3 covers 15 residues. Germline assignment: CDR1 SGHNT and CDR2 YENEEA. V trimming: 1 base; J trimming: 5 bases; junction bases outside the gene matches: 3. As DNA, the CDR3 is TGTGCCAGCAGCTTAGGGACTAGCGTTGACAATGAGCAGTTCTTC. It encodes CASSLGTSVDNEQFF.

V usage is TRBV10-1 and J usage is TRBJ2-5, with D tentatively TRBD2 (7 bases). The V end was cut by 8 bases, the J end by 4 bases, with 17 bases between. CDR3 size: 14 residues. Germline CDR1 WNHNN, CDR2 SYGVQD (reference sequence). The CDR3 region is CASAPGGSGETQYF. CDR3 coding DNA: TGCGCCAGCGCTCCGGGGGGCTCGGGAGAGACCCAGTACTTC.

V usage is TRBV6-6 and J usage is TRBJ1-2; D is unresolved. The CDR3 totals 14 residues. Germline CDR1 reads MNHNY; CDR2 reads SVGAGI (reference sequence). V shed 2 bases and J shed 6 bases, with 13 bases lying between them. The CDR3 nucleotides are TGTGCCAGCAGTTACGATCTGGGTAGGGATGGCTACACCTTC. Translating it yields CASSYDLGRDGYTF.

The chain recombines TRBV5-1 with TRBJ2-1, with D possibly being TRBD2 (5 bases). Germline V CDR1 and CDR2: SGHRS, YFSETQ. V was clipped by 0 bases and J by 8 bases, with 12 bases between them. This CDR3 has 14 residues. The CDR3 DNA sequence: TGCGCCAGCAGCTTGGATATGGCAGCGGATGAGCAGTTCTTC. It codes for CASSLDMAADEQFF.

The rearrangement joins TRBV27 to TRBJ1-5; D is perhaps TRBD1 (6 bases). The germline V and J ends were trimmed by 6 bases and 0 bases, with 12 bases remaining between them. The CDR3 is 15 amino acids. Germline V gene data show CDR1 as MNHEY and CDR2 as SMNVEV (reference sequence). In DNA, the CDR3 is TGTGCCAGCAGGATCCACAGGGATAGCAATCAGCCCCAGCATTTT. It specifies CASRIHRDSNQPQHF.

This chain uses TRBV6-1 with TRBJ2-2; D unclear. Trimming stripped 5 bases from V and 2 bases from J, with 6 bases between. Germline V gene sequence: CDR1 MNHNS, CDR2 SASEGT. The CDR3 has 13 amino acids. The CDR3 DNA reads TGTGCCAGCAGTTGGCTCAACACCGGGGAGCTGTTTTTT. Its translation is CASSWLNTGELFF.

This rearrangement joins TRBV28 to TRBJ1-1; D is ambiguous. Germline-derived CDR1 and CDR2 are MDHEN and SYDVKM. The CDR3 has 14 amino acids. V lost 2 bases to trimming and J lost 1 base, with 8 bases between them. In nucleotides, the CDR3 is TGTGCCAGCAGTTTAACCCACAGGAACACTGAAGCTTTCTTT. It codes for CASSLTHRNTEAFF.

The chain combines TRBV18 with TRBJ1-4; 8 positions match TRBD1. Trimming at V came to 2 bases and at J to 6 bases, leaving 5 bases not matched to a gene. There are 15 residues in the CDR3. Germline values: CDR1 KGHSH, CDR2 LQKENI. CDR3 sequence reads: CASSPETGDDEKLFF. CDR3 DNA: TGTGCCAGCTCACCAGAGACAGGGGACGATGAAAAACTGTTTTTT.

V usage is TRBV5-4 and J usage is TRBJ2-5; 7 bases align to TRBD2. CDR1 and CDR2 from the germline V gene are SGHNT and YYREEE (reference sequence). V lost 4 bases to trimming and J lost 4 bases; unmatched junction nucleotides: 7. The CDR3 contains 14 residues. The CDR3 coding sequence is TGTGCCAGCAGCCCCTCGGGGGGAACAGAGACCCAGTACTTC. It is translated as CASSPSGGTETQYF.

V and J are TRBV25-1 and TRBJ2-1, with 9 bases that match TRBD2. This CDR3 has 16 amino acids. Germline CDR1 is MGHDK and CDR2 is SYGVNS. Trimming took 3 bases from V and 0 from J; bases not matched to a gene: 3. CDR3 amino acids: CASSESSGSSYNEQFF. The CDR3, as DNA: TGTGCCAGCAGTGAGAGTAGCGGGAGCTCCTACAATGAGCAGTTCTTC. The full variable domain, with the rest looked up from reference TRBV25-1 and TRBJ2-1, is EADIYQTPRYLVIGTGKKITLECSQTMGHDKMYWYQQDPGMELHLIHYSYGVNSTEKGDLSSESTVSRIRTEHFPLTLESARPSHTSQYLCASSESSGSSYNEQFFGPGTRLTVL.

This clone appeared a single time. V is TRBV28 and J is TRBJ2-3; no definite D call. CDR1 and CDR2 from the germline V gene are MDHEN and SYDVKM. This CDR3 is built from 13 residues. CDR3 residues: CAWAVSSTDTQYF. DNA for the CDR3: TGTGCATGGGCGGTTTCTAGCACAGATACGCAGTATTTT. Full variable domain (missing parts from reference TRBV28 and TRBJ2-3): DVKVTQSSRYLVKRTGEKVFLECVQDMDHENMFWYRQDPGLGLRLIYFSYDVKMKEKGDIPEGYSVSREKKERFSLILESASTNQTSMYLCAWAVSSTDTQYFGPGTRLTVL.

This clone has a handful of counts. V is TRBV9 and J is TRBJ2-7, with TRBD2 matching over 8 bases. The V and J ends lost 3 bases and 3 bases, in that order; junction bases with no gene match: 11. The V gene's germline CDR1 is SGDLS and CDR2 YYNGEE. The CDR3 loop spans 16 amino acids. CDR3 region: CASSAGRAGGFYEQYF. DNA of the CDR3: TGTGCCAGCAGCGCGGGGAGGGCGGGAGGCTTCTACGAGCAGTACTTC. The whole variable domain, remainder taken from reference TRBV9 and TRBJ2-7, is DSGVTQTPKHLITATGQRVTLRCSPRSGDLSVYWYQQSLDQGLQFLIQYYNGEERAKGNILERFSAQQFPDLHSELNLSSLELGDSALYFCASSAGRAGGFYEQYFGPGTRLTVT.

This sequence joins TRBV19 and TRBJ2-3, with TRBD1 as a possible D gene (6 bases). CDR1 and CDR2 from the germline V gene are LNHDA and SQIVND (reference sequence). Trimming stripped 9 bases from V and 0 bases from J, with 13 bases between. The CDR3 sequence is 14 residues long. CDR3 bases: TGTGCCAGCCAAGGACAGACTAGCACAGATACGCAGTATTTT. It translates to CASQGQTSTDTQYF.

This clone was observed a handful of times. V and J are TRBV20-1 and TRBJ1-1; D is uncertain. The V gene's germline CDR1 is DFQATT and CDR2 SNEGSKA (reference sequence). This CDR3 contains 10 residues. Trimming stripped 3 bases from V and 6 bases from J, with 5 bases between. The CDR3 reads CSARVAEAFF. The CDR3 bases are TGCAGTGCTAGGGTGGCTGAAGCTTTCTTT.

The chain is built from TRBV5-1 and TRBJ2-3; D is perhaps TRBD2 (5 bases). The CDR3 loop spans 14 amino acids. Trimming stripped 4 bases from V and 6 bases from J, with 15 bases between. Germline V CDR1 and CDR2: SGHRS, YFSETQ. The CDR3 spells CASSRSGFGDTQYF. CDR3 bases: TGCGCCAGCAGCCGAAGCGGCTTCGGGGATACGCAGTATTTT.